These 7 T cell receptor beta chains were sequenced from one sample in a study of blood T cell repertoires in COVID-19. The data were produced by immunoSEQ multiplex PCR, yet TCRdb's version contains in-frame clones alone and is incomplete. The sample lists a few hundred thousand clones, more than 85% seen once, with roughly 1% in the top ten. Sequenced input: PBMCs or T cells enriched from blood (not recorded which). The receptors here all came from a woman aged 25 to 39 who had recovered from COVID-19.

The CDR3 loop is CASSEQGVGSNQPQHF. CDR3 sequence (DNA): TGTGCCAGCAGTGAACAAGGGGTAGGGAGCAATCAGCCCCAGCATTTT. The chain employs TRBV6-1 and TRBJ1-5, with D possibly matching TRBD1 (5 bases). Germline V gene lookup returns CDR1 MNHNS and CDR2 SASEGT. The CDR3 is 16 amino acids. V was trimmed by 2 bases and J by 1 base, leaving 12 bases between them.

This chain links TRBV10-3 with TRBJ1-3, with 7 bases identical to TRBD1. The germline gives CDR1 ENHRY, CDR2 SYGVKD. J was trimmed by 3 bases and V by 2 bases; bases with no gene match: 4. There are 15 residues in the CDR3. The CDR3: CAISERRGSGNTIYF. The CDR3 DNA reads TGTGCCATCAGTGAGCGCAGGGGGAGTGGAAACACCATATATTTT.

In DNA form, the CDR3 reads TGTGCCATCAGGGCAGGGGGCGGTCAGCCCCAGCATTTT. It is translated as CAIRAGGGQPQHF. The V and J genes are TRBV10-3 and TRBJ1-5; 8 bases are shared with TRBD1. The CDR3 has 13 residues. Germline V gives CDR1 ENHRY, CDR2 SYGVKD. The V gene end was trimmed by 6 bases and the J gene end by 6 bases; junction bases not matched to a gene: 4.

The rearrangement joins TRBV6-2 or TRBV6-3 to TRBJ2-1; TRBD2 agrees at 13 bases. After removal of 6 bases from V and 0 bases from J, the junction contained 8 bases not matched to a gene. The CDR3 runs 18 residues. From germline, CDR1 is MNHEY and CDR2 SVGEGT. CDR3 protein: CASSLLAGGGSSYNEQFF. DNA of the CDR3: TGTGCCAGCAGCCTACTAGCGGGGGGGGGAAGCTCCTACAATGAGCAGTTCTTC.

The CDR3 DNA sequence: TGTGCCAGCAGCTTGGGGGACAGGGATCTTCATGAGCAGTTCTTC. This translates into CASSLGDRDLHEQFF. The chain combines TRBV5-5 with TRBJ2-1, with 9 bases that match TRBD1. V shed 0 bases, J shed 8 bases, and the junction held 6 bases outside the gene matches. Per germline, CDR1 SGHKS and CDR2 YYEKEE (reference sequence). The CDR3 covers 15 residues.

The chain recombines TRBV29-1 with TRBJ2-3, with D possibly being TRBD1 (6 bases). Trimming stripped 7 bases from V and 6 bases from J, with 17 bases between. The CDR3 is 13 residues long. Germline V lookup: CDR1 SQVTM, CDR2 ANQGSEA. CDR3 sequence: CSALYRARDTQYF. The CDR3 DNA follows: TGCAGCGCCCTGTACAGGGCGCGGGATACGCAGTATTTT.

This sequence joins TRBV7-2 and TRBJ2-5; 15 positions agree with TRBD2. The CDR3 is 16 residues long. Germline CDR1 and CDR2: SGHTA and FQGNSA. Germline trimming cut 4 bases from V and 5 bases from J; bases unmatched to any gene: 5. This CDR3 is CASSSGLAGGRETQYF. DNA for the CDR3: TGTGCCAGCAGCTCCGGACTAGCGGGGGGGCGTGAGACCCAGTACTTC.